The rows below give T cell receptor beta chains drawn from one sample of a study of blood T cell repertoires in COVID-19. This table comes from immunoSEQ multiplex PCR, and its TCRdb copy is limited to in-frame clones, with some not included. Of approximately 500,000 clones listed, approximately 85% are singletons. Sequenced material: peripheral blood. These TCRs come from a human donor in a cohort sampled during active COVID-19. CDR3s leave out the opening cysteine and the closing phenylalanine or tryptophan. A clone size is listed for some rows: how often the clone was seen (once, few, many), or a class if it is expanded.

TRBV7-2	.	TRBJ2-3	ASSYTDLAGGSYFMY
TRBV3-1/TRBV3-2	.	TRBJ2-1	ASSHAPGTSDTQRSYNEQF
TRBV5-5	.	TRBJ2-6	ASSNRYSGANVLT
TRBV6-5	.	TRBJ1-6	ASLMRGRNSPLH
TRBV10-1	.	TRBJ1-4	ASSGLPWSNEKLF
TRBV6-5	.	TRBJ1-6	ASSYVRNSYNSPLH
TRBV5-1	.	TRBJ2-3	ASSLAPGTGIRDTQY
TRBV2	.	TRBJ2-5	AGGTRGETQY
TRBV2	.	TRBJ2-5	ASSPGLAEETQY
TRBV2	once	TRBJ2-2	ASRGLPNTGELF
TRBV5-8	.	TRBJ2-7	ASTRRIGEQY
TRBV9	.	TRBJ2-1	ASSPTSSYNEQF
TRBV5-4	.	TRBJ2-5	ASSLGGLTSGKETQY
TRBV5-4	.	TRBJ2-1	ASSLEESSYNEQF
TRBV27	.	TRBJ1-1	ASSPTVYTEAF
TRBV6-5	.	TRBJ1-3	ASSSEVRGQNTIY
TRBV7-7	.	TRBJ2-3	ASSLGQGGDTQY
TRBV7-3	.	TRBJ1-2	ASSLGGGFDGYT
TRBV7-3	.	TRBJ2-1	ASSSYDQGAVEQF
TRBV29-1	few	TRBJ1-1	SVVIVNTEAF
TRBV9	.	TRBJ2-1	ASSPAGSYNEQF
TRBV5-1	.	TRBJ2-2	ASSLEPSGRTGELF
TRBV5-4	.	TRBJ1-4	ASSLSGAGEKLF
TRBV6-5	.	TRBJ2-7	ASSYRGHEQY
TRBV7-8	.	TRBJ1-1	ASSLAGGPLRWTEAF
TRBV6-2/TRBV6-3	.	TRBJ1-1	ASSYPLGQLDTEAF
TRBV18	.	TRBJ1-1	ASSPTRDRGAARVEAF
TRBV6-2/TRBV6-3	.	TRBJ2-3	ASSLGTSTDTQY
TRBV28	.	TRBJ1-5	ASRYGTQTNQPQH